This TCR beta chain originates from a study of shared clonotypes between healthy human individuals. At the level of the study: Each donor contributed plates that comprised three CD4 naive, three CD4 memory, two CD8 naive and one CD8 memory.

The authors distributed each subset's genomic DNA evenly over several immunoSEQ plates. The table came from immunoSEQ multiplex PCR; TCRdb's copy has only in-frame clones and leaves some out. The sample shows about a million clones, approximately 80% of them seen only once. Of note for this clone: Its antigen is undetermined.

Study-wide findings and caveats: Sequencing depth was predicted to influence how clonotypes are shared among donors. Larger estimated richness was generally recorded for naive subsets relative to memory subsets.

V lost 3 bases to trimming and J lost 6 bases; unmatched junction nucleotides: 4. The CDR3 runs 14 residues. The V gene's germline CDR1 is SGHTA and CDR2 FQGNSA. Sequenced input: memory CD4+ T cells sorted from blood. Documented subset: CD45RA-negative fraction. This sequence joins TRBV7-2 and TRBJ2-7; 11 nucleotides match TRBD2. The receptor was derived from a young man in good health. This CDR3 reads CASSFSGRETEQYF. Written as DNA, the CDR3 is TGTGCCAGCAGCTTTAGCGGGAGGGAGACCGAGCAGTACTTC.